The 12 T cell receptor beta chains below come from one sample, sequenced in a study of cytomegalovirus exposure and HLA in healthy donors. It was with 60 Vbeta and 13 Jbeta primers that the PCR ran. Repertoires were generated with immunoSEQ multiplex PCR, while TCRdb's copy carries only in-frame clones and drops some. The sample has about 89,000 clones; approximately 63% are singletons. Sequenced material: PBMCs. These receptors all come from a woman in her 30s in good health and CMV-seronegative.

The chain employs TRBV11-3 and TRBJ2-1; TRBD2 is a possible D gene (6 bases). Trimming took 3 bases from V and 13 from J, leaving 19 bases between them. Germline CDR1 reads SGHNT; CDR2 reads YENEEA. The CDR3 runs 14 residues. CDR3 in DNA: TGTGCCAGCAGCTTGACCCCGATCTACGGGACTCAGTTCTTC. As protein: CASSLTPIYGTQFF.

For the CDR3, the DNA is TGTGCCAGCAGGAGGACAGGAAACACCGGGGAGCTGTTTTTT. Translation: CASRRTGNTGELFF. V is TRBV25-1 and J is TRBJ2-2; 7 nucleotides align to TRBD1. This CDR3 spans 14 amino acids. V was pared by 6 bases and J by 2 bases, with 3 bases of the junction left unmatched. Germline CDR1 is MGHDK and CDR2 is SYGVNS.

The rearrangement links TRBV4-1 to TRBJ2-6; D is ambiguous. The CDR3 totals 15 residues. Germline loops: CDR1 MGHRA, CDR2 YSYEKL. V was pared by 4 bases and J by 0 bases, with 7 bases between. CDR3 in DNA: TGCGCCAGCAGCCTTGGCCTCTCTGGGGCCAACGTCCTGACTTTC. Translating gives CASSLGLSGANVLTF.

This clone appeared a single time. The chain employs TRBV7-2 and TRBJ2-7; the D is unclear. CDR1 and CDR2 (germline): SGHTA, FQGNSA. Deletions cut 1 base from V and 2 bases from J, with 12 bases between. This CDR3 region has 15 residues. The CDR3 sequence: CASSLDLGRTYEQYF. DNA for the CDR3: TGTGCCAGCAGCTTAGATTTGGGCAGAACCTACGAGCAGTACTTC.

The gene calls are TRBV27 and TRBJ1-5; 8 bases are a match to TRBD1. With 2 bases clipped from V and 12 bases from J, the junction kept 9 bases outside the gene matches. The CDR3 length is 14 residues. The germline V gene has CDR1 MNHEY and CDR2 SMNVEV (reference sequence). The CDR3: CASSLRGQAQDQHF. The DNA of the CDR3 is TGTGCCAGCAGTTTACGGGGACAGGCTCAAGACCAGCATTTT.

This clone was seen only a few times. V usage is TRBV6-6 and J usage is TRBJ1-2; weak D call: TRBD1 (6 bases). CDR3 size: 14 residues. With 6 bases removed from V and 1 base from J, the gap between germline ends came to 12 bases. CDR1 MNHNY and CDR2 SVGAGI come from the germline V gene (reference sequence). The CDR3 coding sequence is TGTGCCAGCAGCCTTACAGGGAATAACTATGGCTACACCTTC. It encodes CASSLTGNNYGYTF.

The rearrangement links TRBV4-3 to TRBJ2-5, with 7 bases aligning to TRBD1. The DNA end is more similar to TRBJ2-7, so the J call may be wrong. CDR3 length: 14 amino acids. From germline, CDR1 is LGHNA and CDR2 YSLEER. This chain's CDR3 is CASSQRTGFYEQYF. CDR3 nucleotides: TGCGCCAGCAGCCAACGGACAGGATTCTACGAGCAGTACTTC.

The chain couples TRBV5-6 to TRBJ1-2; D may be TRBD1 (6 bases). V gave up 0 bases and J gave up 3 bases, with 12 bases separating them. Germline V gene data show CDR1 as SGHDT and CDR2 as YYEEEE. This CDR3 contains 15 residues. The chain's CDR3 is CASSLETGEYYGYTF. DNA of the CDR3: TGTGCCAGCAGCTTGGAGACAGGAGAATACTATGGCTACACCTTC. The variable domain in full, completed from reference TRBV5-6 and TRBJ1-2, reads DAGVTQSPTHLIKTRGQQVTLRCSPKSGHDTVSWYQQALGQGPQFIFQYYEEEERQRGNFPDRFSGHQFPNYSSELNVNALLLGDSALYLCASSLETGEYYGYTFGSGTRLTVV.

In this sample, this clone turned up a few times. The chain recombines TRBV28 with TRBJ1-5; 9 bases map to TRBD1. J gave up 0 bases and V 6 bases, and 6 bases lay outside the gene matches. The CDR3 runs 16 residues. Germline loops: CDR1 MDHEN, CDR2 SYDVKM. Here the CDR3 DNA reads TGTGCCAGCAGCCGACGGGACAGGGTTAGCAATCAGCCCCAGCATTTT. It encodes CASSRRDRVSNQPQHF.

This rearrangement joins TRBV10-3 to TRBJ1-3; 8 positions agree with TRBD1. CDR1 ENHRY and CDR2 SYGVKD come from the germline V gene. V lost 7 bases to trimming and J lost 4 bases; unmatched junction nucleotides: 6. This CDR3 spans 14 amino acids. The CDR3 region has the DNA TGTGCCATCACCGTACAGGGGGACGGAAACACCATATATTTT. Protein: CAITVQGDGNTIYF.

V usage is TRBV19 and J usage is TRBJ2-1, with 8 bases matching TRBD1. The CDR3 consists of 13 residues. After removal of 7 bases from V and 4 bases from J, the junction contained 3 bases not matched to a gene. Germline values: CDR1 LNHDA, CDR2 SQIVND (reference sequence). The CDR3 reads CASNRDRYNEQFF. CDR3 nucleotide sequence: TGTGCCAGTAACCGGGACAGGTACAATGAGCAGTTCTTC.

The chain couples TRBV5-1 to TRBJ1-5, with D possibly being TRBD1 (5 bases). Trimming left V 7 bases short and J 0 bases short, with 14 bases between. Germline CDR1 reads SGHRS; CDR2 reads YFSETQ. The CDR3 is made up of 15 amino acids. CDR3 in amino acids: CASSPGLISNQPQHF. CDR3 in DNA: TGCGCCAGCTCCCCGGGACTCATTAGCAATCAGCCCCAGCATTTT.